This T cell receptor beta chain was identified in a study of cytomegalovirus exposure and HLA in healthy donors. Study details: A data release that came early held tens of millions of unique TCRs from HLA-typed donors.

The PCR was carried out with 60 Vbeta primers and 13 Jbeta primers. Sequencing was performed with immunoSEQ multiplex PCR; in TCRdb, only in-frame clones are kept and a portion is missing. The sample has about 150,000 clones; 80% to 90% are singletons. As to this clone: Its specificity is unknown.

CDR1 and CDR2 from the germline V gene are SNHLY and FYNNEI. The V gene end was trimmed by 2 bases and the J gene end by 8 bases; junction bases not matched to a gene: 6. CDR3 length equals 14 residues. Notes on the study in general: A later analysis associated around 17,000 TCR beta sequences with HLA alleles at a 0.05 false discovery rate.

Input material: PBMCs. The chain has TRBV2 and TRBJ2-4; 7 bases are a match to TRBD2. The clonotype comes from a male donor in good health and CMV-seronegative. CDR3 sequence: CASSELGGEDIQYF. In nucleotides, the CDR3 is TGTGCCAGCAGTGAATTGGGGGGGGAGGACATTCAGTACTTC.